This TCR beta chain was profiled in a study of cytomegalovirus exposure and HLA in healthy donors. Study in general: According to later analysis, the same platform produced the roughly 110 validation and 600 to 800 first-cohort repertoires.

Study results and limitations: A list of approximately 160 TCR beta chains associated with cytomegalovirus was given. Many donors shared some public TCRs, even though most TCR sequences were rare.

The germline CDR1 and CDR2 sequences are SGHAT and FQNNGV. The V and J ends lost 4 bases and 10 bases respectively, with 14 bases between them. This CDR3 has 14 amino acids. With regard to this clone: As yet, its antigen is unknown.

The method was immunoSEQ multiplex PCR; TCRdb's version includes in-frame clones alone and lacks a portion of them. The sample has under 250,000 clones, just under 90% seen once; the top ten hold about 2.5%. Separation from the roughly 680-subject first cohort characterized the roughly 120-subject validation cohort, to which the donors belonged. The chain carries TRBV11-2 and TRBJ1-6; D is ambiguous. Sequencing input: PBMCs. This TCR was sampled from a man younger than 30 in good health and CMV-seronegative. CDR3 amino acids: CASSSGFFDSPLHF. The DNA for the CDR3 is TGTGCCAGCAGCTCGGGGTTTTTTGACTCACCCCTCCACTTT.